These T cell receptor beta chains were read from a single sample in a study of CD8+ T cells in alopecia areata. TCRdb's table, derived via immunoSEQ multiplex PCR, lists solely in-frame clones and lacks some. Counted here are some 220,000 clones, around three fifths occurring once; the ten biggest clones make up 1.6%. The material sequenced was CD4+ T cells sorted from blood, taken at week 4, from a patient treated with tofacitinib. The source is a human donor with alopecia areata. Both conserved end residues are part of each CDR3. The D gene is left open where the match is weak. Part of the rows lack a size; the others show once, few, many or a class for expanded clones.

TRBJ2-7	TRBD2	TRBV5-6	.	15	CASSSVAGFSYEQYF	TGTGCCAGCAGCTCTGTAGCGGGGTTCTCCTACGAGCAGTACTTC
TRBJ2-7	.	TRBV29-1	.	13	CSVEGRGGHEQYF	TGCAGCGTCGAGGGCAGGGGGGGCCACGAGCAGTACTTC
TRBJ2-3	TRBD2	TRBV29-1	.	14	CSGRTSGGASTQYF	TGCAGCGGCCGGACTAGCGGGGGGGCCTCTACGCAGTATTTT
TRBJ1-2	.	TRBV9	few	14	CASSVAAQGSGYTF	TGTGCCAGCAGCGTAGCAGCACAGGGTAGCGGCTACACCTTC
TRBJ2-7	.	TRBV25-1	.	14	CASSEGTPWGEQYF	TGTGCCAGCAGTGAAGGAACACCATGGGGAGAGCAGTACTTC
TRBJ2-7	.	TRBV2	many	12	CASSRTEDEQYF	TGTGCCAGCAGTAGGACAGAAGACGAGCAGTACTTC
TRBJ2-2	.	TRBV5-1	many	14	CASSFVQGTGELFF	TGCGCCAGCAGCTTTGTACAGGGAACCGGGGAGCTGTTTTTT
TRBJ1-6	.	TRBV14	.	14	CASSREAFNSPLHF	TGTGCCAGCAGCCGGGAAGCCTTTAATTCACCCCTCCACTTT
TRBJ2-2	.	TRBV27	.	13	CASNSDPTGELFF	TGTGCCAGCAATTCTGACCCGACCGGGGAGCTGTTTTTT
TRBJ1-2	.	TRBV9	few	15	CASSVASNSGYGYTF	TGTGCCAGCAGCGTAGCCAGCAACTCTGGCTATGGCTACACCTTC
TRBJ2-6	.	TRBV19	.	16	CASSIQGSTGANVLTF	TGTGCCAGTAGTATTCAGGGGTCGACTGGGGCCAACGTCCTGACTTTC
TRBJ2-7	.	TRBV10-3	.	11	CAIMGLNEQYF	TGTGCCATCATGGGTCTGAACGAGCAGTACTTC
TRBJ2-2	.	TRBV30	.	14	CAWSVMGDTGELFF	TGTGCCTGGAGTGTAATGGGGGACACCGGGGAGCTGTTTTTT
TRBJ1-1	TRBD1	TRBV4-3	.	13	CASSQDRTGGAFF	TGCGCCAGCAGCCAAGATCGGACAGGGGGAGCTTTCTTT
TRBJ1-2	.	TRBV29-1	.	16	CSVEDLLAALHISYTF	TGCAGCGTTGAAGATCTATTGGCAGCCCTTCACATTTCCTACACCTTC
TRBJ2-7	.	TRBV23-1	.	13	CATDSGTPYEQYF	TGCGCCACCGATTCCGGGACACCCTACGAGCAGTACTTC
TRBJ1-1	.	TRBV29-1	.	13	CSVRLKPNTEAFF	TGCAGCGTACGACTCAAGCCGAACACTGAAGCTTTCTTT
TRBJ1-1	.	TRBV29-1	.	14	CSVEVGHWGTEAFF	TGCAGCGTTGAGGTTGGGCATTGGGGCACTGAAGCTTTCTTT